One sample yielded the 7 T cell receptor beta chains listed below, sequenced in a study of Tregs in tolerant kidney transplant recipients (dated by TCRdb to about 2019). Their cognate antigens are unknown. The library was produced with the immunoSEQ multiplex PCR assay. Sourced from immuneACCESS, this table was stored by TCRdb with only in-frame sequences that have V and J called. A share of the clones is absent; for the studies checked, an unresolved V gene accounts for under half, and the remainder has no known explanation. The sample records 1,400 or so clones, about 90% of which are singletons. The top ten clonotypes cover roughly 5% of the sample. Source material: CD4+ T cells from blood cultured with allogeneic cells. The source is a human donor in good health.

The chain employs TRBV6-5 and TRBJ2-7, with TRBD2 identical over 7 bases. CDR3 length: 14 residues. The V gene's germline CDR1 is MNHEY and CDR2 SVGAGI. J was trimmed by 2 bases and V by 5 bases; bases with no gene match: 6. The CDR3 region is CASSETSVPYEQYF. The CDR3 nucleotides read TGTGCCAGCAGTGAAACTAGCGTCCCCTACGAGCAGTACTTC.

The chain joins TRBV5-4 to TRBJ2-7, with 11 positions matching TRBD2. The CDR3 spans 15 residues. The J segment lost 3 bases and the V segment lost 0 bases, leaving 2 bases of the junction unmatched. The germline V gene has CDR1 SGHNT and CDR2 YYREEE (reference sequence). The CDR3 reads CASSLGLAGLYEQYF. CDR3 coding DNA: TGTGCCAGCAGCTTGGGACTAGCGGGACTCTACGAGCAGTACTTC.

The chain recombines TRBV18 with TRBJ1-1; 7 bases line up with TRBD1. Germline V lookup: CDR1 KGHSH, CDR2 LQKENI. This CDR3 is 14 amino acids long. After removal of 3 bases from V and 3 bases from J, the junction contained 4 bases not matched to a gene. CDR3 coding DNA: TGTGCCAGCTCACCCCGGGACAGTGACACTGAAGCTTTCTTT. Translation: CASSPRDSDTEAFF.

The chain recombines TRBV6-5 with TRBJ2-3, with TRBD2 identical over 7 bases. The V segment lost 5 bases and the J segment 4 bases; nucleotides outside the gene matches: 3. From germline, CDR1 is MNHEY and CDR2 SVGAGI. CDR3 size: 13 residues. CDR3 residues: CASSRTSADTQYF. The CDR3 DNA reads TGTGCCAGCAGTCGTACTAGCGCAGATACGCAGTATTTT.

The V call is TRBV30, the J call TRBJ2-2; D ambiguous. The CDR3 is 15 amino acids. Trimming removed 3 bases from V and 2 bases from J, with 13 bases in between. The germline V gene encodes CDR1 GTSNPN and CDR2 SVGIG (reference sequence). The CDR3 spells CAWRADMINTGELFF. The CDR3 DNA is TGTGCCTGGAGGGCCGACATGATCAACACCGGGGAGCTGTTTTTT.

The chain is built from TRBV5-1 and TRBJ1-4; 8 bases are shared with TRBD1. The junction had 9 bases not matched to a gene; V was cut back by 5 bases and J by 3 bases. Germline V gene sequence: CDR1 SGHRS, CDR2 YFSETQ. This CDR3 has 16 residues. The CDR3 DNA follows: TGCGCCAGCAGTAAGCAGGGGGCGCGGGCTAATGAAAAACTGTTTTTT. This sequence encodes CASSKQGARANEKLFF.

The genes are TRBV19 and TRBJ2-1; 10 bases match TRBD2. The germline V gene encodes CDR1 LNHDA and CDR2 SQIVND (reference sequence). The CDR3 has 15 amino acids. V dropped 5 bases and J dropped 9; count of bases not matched to a gene: 10. The CDR3 bases are TGTGCCAGTAGTCCACTAGCGGGGAGCCGGGGTGAGCAGTTCTTC. Translating it yields CASSPLAGSRGEQFF.